This T cell receptor (beta chain) was obtained from a study of graft-versus-host responses after intestinal transplantation. Turning to the study itself: Those transplanted obtained multivisceral, liver-intestinal, or isolated intestinal grafts. All recipients got anti-thymocyte globulin induction, then tacrolimus and steroids for 2 to 4 years.

Method: immunoSEQ multiplex PCR; TCRdb's copy keeps in-frame clones and lacks some. Of under 130,000 clones listed, roughly 93% are singletons. About this clone: Its antigen is currently unknown.

This TCR came from a human donor who received an intestinal transplant. Sample: unstimulated CD8+ T cells sorted from spleen or lymph node cells, taken before intestinal transplant.

As DNA, the CDR3 is TGTGCCAGCAGCCTACTAGCGGAGGACCACAATGAGCAGTTCTTC. This codes for CASSLLAEDHNEQFF. The chain has TRBV7-8 and TRBJ2-1, with 8 bases lining up with TRBD2. Germline V CDR1 and CDR2: SGHVS, FQNEAQ. The CDR3 runs 15 residues. V dropped 5 bases and J dropped 5; count of bases not matched to a gene: 8.